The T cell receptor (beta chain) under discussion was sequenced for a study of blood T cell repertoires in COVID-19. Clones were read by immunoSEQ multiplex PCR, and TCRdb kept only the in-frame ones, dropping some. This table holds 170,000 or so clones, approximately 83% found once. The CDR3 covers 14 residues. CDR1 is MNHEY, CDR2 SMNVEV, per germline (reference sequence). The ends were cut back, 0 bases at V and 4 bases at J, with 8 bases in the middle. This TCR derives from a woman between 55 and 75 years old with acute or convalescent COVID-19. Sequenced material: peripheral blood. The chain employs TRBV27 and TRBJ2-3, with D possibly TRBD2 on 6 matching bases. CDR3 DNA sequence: TGTGCCAGCAGTTTATCGCGGGGTCCAGATACGCAGTATTTT. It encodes CASSLSRGPDTQYF.